This TCR beta chain is drawn from a study of neurological immune-mediated disorders. Study-wide points: Patients with HTLV-1-associated myelopathy had the highest level of TCR clonal expansion, whereas patients with multiple sclerosis had the lowest level, falling beneath the level found in healthy controls.

This clonotype has ten or more counts. What it binds is not known. Via MiXCR, TCRdb re-called the 5' RACE reads, giving one row per CDR3 protein. The sample shows tens of thousands of distinct CDR3 sequences, less than 15% of them seen only once. Germline CDR1 MNHNY, CDR2 SVGAGI (reference sequence). The length of the CDR3 is 16 residues. With 10 bases clipped from V and 4 bases from J, the junction kept 16 bases outside the gene matches. This sample's time point: technical triplicate 1. Sorted libraries came from 1 million CD4+ or CD8+ T cells. This chain links TRBV6-6 with TRBJ2-3; 8 bases fit TRBD1. The sample was CD4+ T cells from blood. The source of this sequence is a female donor with HTLV-1-associated myelopathy (HAM/TSP). CDR3 nucleotide sequence: TGTGCCATCGGGCCTGAAGTGGCAGGGGGCGCAGATACGCAGTATTTT. Translation gives CAIGPEVAGGADTQYF.